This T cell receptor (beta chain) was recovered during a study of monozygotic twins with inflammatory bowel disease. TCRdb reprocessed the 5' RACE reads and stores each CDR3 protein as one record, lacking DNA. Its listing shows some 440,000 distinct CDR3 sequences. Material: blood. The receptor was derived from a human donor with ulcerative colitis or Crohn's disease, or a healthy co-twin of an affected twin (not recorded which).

The chain's CDR3 is CSVVAHNTGELFF. The rearrangement uses TRBV29-1 and TRBJ2-2. Germline V gene sequence: CDR1 SQVTM, CDR2 ANQGSEA. The CDR3 is 13 amino acids.